This TCR beta chain was recorded in a study of patients and donors after allogeneic stem cell transplantation. TCRdb fed the RT-PCR reads into MiXCR, producing one record per CDR3 protein. The sample contains approximately 25,000 distinct CDR3 sequences, around 31% of which appear only once. The sample was blood, either unsorted or a sorted T cell fraction (not recorded which). The origin of this receptor is a human donor who was either an allogeneic HSCT recipient or a stem cell or donor lymphocyte infusion donor (not recorded which). It is not recorded whose cells these are; they may come from a transplant donor.

The CDR3 DNA is TGTGCCAGCAGTGACAAGGACAGGACACTGAACACTGAAGCTTTCTTT. It codes for CASSDKDRTLNTEAFF. This sequence joins TRBV6-1 and TRBJ1-1, with 7 bases identical to TRBD1. The V gene end was trimmed by 3 bases and the J gene end by 0 bases; junction bases not matched to a gene: 7. The CDR3 totals 16 residues. The germline V gene encodes CDR1 MNHNS and CDR2 SASEGT.